This T cell receptor beta chain was found in a study of blood T cell repertoires in COVID-19. Study information: The study drew acute and convalescent COVID-19 samples from the United States, Italy and Spain. The cDNA or gDNA used as material had been derived from T cells, B-cell-depleted T cells, or PBMCs.

Source study methods: Estimated nucleated cell counts came from reference gene primer amplification. TCRdb's copy holds only in-frame clones and misses some; the assay was immunoSEQ multiplex PCR. The V and J calls and the clone size are those of that table, but D and trimming were determined from the DNA. The sample yields 81,000 or so clones, about 82% seen once. Trimming removed 8 bases from V and 2 bases from J; junction bases left unmatched: 1. Germline CDR1 SGHTA, CDR2 FQGTGA. This CDR3 is built from 13 residues. This sequence joins TRBV7-3 and TRBJ2-2, with 8 bases that match TRBD1. Sequencing input: peripheral blood. This sequence was found in a middle-aged man with active COVID-19. The CDR3 DNA follows: TGTGCCAGCGGACAGGGAAACACCGGGGAGCTGTTTTTT. Encoded protein: CASGQGNTGELFF.